Sequencing of this T cell receptor (beta chain) was carried out in a study of T cells in localized non-small cell lung cancer. General study points: Uninvolved adjacent lung showed higher T cell clonality than tumor.

Trimming removed 6 bases at V and 0 bases at J, with 10 bases between. Germline V lookup: CDR1 SGHRS, CDR2 YFSETQ. This CDR3 is built from 15 residues. Clones were sequenced by immunoSEQ multiplex PCR, and TCRdb holds only the in-frame ones, with some missing. This sample has tens of thousands of clones, with roughly 87% found just once. Of note for this clone: Its cognate antigen is unknown.

This specimen was peripheral blood, taken before any cancer treatment. This clonotype was sampled from a male donor older than 55 with stage I lung adenocarcinoma. The chain joins TRBV5-1 to TRBJ1-6; D is ambiguous. The CDR3 region is CASKILSSYNSPLHF. CDR3 sequence (DNA): TGCGCCAGCAAGATTCTGAGCTCCTATAATTCACCCCTCCACTTT. Supplemented by reference TRBV5-1 and TRBJ1-6, the full variable domain reads KAGVTQTPRYLIKTRGQQVTLSCSPISGHRSVSWYQQTPGQGLQFLFEYFSETQRNKGNFPGRFSGRQFSNSRSEMNVSTLELGDSALYLCASKILSSYNSPLHFGNGTRLTVT.